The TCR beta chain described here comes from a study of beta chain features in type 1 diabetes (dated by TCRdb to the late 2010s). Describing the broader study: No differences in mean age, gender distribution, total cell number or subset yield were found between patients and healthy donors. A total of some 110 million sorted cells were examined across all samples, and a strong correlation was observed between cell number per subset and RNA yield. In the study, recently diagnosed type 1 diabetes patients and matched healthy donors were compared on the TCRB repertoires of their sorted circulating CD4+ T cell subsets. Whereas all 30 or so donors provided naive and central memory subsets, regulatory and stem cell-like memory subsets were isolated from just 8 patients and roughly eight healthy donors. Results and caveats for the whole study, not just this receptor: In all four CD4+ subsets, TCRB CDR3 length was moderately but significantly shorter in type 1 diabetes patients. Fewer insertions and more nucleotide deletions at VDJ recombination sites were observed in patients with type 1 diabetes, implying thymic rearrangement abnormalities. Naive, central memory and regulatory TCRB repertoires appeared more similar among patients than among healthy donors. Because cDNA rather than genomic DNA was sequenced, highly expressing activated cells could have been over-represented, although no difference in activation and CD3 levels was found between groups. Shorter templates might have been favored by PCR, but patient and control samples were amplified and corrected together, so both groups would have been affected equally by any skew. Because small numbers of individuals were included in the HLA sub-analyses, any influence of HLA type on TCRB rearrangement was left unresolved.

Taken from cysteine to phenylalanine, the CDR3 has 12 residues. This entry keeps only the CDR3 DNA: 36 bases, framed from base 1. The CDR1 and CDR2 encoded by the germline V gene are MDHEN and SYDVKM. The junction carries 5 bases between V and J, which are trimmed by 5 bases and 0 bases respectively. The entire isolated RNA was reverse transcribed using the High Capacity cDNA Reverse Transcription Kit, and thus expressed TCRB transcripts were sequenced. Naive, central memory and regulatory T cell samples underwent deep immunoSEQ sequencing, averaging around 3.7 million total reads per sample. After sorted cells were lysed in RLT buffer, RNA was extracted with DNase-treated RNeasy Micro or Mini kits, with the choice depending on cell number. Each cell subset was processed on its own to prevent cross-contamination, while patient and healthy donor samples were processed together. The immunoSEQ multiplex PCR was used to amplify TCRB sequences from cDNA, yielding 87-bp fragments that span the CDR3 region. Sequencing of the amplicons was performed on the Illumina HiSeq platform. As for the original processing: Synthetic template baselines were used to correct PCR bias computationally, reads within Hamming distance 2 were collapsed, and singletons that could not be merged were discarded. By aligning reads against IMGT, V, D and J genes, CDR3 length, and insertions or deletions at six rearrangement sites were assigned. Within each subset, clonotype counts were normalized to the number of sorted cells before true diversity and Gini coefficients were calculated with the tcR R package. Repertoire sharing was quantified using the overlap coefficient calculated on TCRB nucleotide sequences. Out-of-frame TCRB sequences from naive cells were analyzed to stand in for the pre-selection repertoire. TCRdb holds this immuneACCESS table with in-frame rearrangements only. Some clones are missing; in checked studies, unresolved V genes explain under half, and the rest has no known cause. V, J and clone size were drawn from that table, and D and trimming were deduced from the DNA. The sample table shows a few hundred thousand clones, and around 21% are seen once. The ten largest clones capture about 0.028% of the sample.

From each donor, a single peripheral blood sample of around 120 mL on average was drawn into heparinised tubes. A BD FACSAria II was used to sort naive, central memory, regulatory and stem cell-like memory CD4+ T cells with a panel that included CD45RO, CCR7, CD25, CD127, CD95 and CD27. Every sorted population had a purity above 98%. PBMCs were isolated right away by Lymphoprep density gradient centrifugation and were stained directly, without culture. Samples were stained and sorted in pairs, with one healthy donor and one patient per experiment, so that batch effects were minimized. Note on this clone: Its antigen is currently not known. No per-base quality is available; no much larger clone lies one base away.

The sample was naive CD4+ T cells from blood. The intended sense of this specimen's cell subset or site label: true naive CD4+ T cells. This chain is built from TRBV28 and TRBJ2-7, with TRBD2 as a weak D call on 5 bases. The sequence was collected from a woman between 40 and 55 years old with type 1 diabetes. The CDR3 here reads CASSRGSYEQYF. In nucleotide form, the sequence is TGTGCCAGCAGTCGGGGCTCCTACGAGCAGTACTTC.